Below, one TCR beta chain is given with its context. The CDR3 spans 14 residues. In germline, CDR1 is MDHEN, CDR2 SYDVKM. Trimming stripped 3 bases from V and 4 bases from J, with 12 bases between. Per the original data handling: Counts of nucleated cells, estimated from reference gene primer amplification, were obtained. TCRdb's copy holds only in-frame clones and misses some; the assay was immunoSEQ multiplex PCR. V, J and clone size reflect that table, while D and trimming were determined from the DNA. The data contain about 97,000 clones, about 83% of them singletons. The data were taken from a study of blood T cell repertoires in COVID-19. Background on the study: Sites across the United States, Italy and Spain contributed samples from acute and convalescent COVID-19.

The TCR originated in a human donor in a cohort sampled during active COVID-19. This chain joins TRBV28 and TRBJ1-1, with D possibly being TRBD1 (5 bases). Sequencing was carried out using peripheral blood. The CDR3 nucleotides read TGTGCCAGCAGTTTTTCGACAGTTCCCACTGAAGCTTTCTTT. Translating it yields CASSFSTVPTEAFF.